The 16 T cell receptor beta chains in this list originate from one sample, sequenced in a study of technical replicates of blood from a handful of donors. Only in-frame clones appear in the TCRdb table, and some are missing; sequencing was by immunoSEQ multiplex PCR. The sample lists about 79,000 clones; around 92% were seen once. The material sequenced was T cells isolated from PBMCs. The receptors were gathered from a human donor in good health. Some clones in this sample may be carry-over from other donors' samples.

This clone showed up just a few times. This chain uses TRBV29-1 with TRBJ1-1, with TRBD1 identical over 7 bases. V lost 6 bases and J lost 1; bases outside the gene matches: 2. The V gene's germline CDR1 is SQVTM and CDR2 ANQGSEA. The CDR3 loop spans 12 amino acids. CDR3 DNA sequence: TGCAGCGTGGGACAGTCGAACACTGAAGCTTTCTTT. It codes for CSVGQSNTEAFF.

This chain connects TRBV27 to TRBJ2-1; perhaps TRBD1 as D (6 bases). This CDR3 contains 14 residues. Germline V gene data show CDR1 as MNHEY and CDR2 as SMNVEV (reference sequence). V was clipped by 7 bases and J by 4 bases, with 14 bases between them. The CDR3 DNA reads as TGTGCCAGCACGATCAGGACAGCTTACAATGAGCAGTTCTTC. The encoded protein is CASTIRTAYNEQFF.

The CDR3 sequence: CASSLRGLAGGIETQYF. The CDR3 coding sequence is TGTGCCAGCAGCTTGCGGGGACTAGCGGGAGGAATAGAGACCCAGTACTTC. The chain recombines TRBV7-3 with TRBJ2-5; 15 bases agree with TRBD2. This CDR3 is built from 17 residues. Germline loops: CDR1 SGHTA, CDR2 FQGTGA. After removal of 3 bases from V and 4 bases from J, the junction contained 6 bases not matched to a gene.

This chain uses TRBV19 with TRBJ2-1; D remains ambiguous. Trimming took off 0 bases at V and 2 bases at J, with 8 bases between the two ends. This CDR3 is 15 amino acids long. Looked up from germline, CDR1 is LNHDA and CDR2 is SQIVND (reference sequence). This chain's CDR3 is CASSIEALPYNEQFF. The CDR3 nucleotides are TGTGCCAGTAGTATAGAAGCCTTACCCTACAATGAGCAGTTCTTC.

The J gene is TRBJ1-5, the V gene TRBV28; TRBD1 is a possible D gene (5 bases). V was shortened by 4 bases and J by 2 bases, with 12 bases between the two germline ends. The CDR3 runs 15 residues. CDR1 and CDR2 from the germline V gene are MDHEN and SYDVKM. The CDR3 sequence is CASSSPREGNQPQHF. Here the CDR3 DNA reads TGTGCCAGCAGTTCTCCCAGGGAGGGCAATCAGCCCCAGCATTTT. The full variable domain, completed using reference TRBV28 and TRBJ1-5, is DVKVTQSSRYLVKRTGEKVFLECVQDMDHENMFWYRQDPGLGLRLIYFSYDVKMKEKGDIPEGYSVSREKKERFSLILESASTNQTSMYLCASSSPREGNQPQHFGDGTRLSIL.

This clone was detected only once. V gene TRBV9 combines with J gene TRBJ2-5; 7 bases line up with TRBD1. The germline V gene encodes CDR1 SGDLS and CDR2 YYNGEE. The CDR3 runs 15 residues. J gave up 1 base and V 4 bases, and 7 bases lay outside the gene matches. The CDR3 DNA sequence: TGTGCCAGCAGCCCTCAGGACAGGATCCAAGAGACCCAGTACTTC. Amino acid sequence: CASSPQDRIQETQYF.

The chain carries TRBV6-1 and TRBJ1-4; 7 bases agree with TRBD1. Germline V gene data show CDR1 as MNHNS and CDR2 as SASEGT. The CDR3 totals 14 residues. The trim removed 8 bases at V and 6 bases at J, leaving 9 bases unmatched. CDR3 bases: TGTGCCAGCTTGAACAGGGGAAAGGATGAAAAACTGTTTTTT. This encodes CASLNRGKDEKLFF.

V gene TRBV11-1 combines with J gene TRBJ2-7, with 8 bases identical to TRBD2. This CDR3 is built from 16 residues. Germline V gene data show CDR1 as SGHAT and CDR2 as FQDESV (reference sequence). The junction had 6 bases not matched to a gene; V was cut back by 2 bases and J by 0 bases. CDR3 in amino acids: CASSLPAGAYSYEQYF. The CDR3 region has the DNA TGTGCCAGCAGCTTACCAGCGGGAGCATACTCCTACGAGCAGTACTTC.

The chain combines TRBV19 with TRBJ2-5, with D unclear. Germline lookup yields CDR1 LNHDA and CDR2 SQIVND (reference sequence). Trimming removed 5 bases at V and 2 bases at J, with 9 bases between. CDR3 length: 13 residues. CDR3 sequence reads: CASSYTRQETQYF. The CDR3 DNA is TGTGCCAGTAGTTATACTCGTCAAGAGACCCAGTACTTC.

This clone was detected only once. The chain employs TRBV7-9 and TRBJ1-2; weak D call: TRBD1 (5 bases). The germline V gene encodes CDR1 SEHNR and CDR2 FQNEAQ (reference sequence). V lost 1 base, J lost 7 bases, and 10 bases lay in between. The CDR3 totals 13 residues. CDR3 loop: CASSLEGLFGYTF. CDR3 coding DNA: TGTGCCAGCAGCTTAGAGGGACTTTTTGGCTACACCTTC.

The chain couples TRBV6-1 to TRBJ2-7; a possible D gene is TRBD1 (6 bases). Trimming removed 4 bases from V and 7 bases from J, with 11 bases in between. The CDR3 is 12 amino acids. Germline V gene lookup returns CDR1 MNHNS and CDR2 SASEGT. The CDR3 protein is CASSVTTGEQYF. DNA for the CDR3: TGTGCCAGCAGTGTCACGACAGGTGAGCAGTACTTC.

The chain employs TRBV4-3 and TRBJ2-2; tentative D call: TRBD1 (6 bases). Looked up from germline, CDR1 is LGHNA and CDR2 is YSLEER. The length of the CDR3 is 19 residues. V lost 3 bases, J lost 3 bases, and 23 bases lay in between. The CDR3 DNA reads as TGCGCCAGCAGCCATCCCCGGGGTCACAGGGTTTGGGACACCGGGGAGCTGTTTTTT. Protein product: CASSHPRGHRVWDTGELFF.

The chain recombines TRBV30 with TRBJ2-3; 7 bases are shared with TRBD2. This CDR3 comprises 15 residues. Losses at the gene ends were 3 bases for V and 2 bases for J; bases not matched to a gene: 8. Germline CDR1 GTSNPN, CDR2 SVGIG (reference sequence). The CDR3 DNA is TGTGCCTGGAGCTCTAGCGGAGCCCCCACAGATACGCAGTATTTT. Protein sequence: CAWSSSGAPTDTQYF.

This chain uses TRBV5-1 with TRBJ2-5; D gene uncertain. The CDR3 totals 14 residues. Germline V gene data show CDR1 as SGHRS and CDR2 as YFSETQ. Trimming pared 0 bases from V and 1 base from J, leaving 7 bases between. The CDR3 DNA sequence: TGCGCCAGCAGCTTGGCCGGAGCCCAAGAGACCCAGTACTTC. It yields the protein CASSLAGAQETQYF.

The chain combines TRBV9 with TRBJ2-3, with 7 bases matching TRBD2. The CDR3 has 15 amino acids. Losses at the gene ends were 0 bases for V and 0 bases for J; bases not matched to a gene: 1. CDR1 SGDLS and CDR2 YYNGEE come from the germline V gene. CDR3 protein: CASSVGSGSTDTQYF. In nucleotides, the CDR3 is TGTGCCAGCAGCGTAGGTAGCGGGAGCACAGATACGCAGTATTTT.

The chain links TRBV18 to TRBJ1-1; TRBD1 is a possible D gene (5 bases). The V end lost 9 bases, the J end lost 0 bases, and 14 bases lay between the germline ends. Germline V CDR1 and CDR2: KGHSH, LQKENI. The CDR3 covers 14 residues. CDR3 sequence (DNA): TGTGCCAGTGTAGGGGTATACATGAACACTGAAGCTTTCTTT. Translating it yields CASVGVYMNTEAFF.